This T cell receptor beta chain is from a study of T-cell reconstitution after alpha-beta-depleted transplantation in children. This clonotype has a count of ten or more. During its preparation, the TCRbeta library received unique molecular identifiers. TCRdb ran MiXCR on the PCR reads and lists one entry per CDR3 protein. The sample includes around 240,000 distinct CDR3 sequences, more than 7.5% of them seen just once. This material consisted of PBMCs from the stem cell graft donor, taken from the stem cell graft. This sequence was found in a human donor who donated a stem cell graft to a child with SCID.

This chain's CDR3 is CSARDIAGRASGNTEAFF. DNA for the CDR3: TGCAGTGCTAGAGATATCGCAGGGAGGGCCAGCGGGAACACTGAAGCTTTCTTT. The V gene is TRBV20-1, the J gene TRBJ1-1; D perhaps matches TRBD1 (5 bases). This CDR3 comprises 18 residues. Germline V gene lookup returns CDR1 DFQATT and CDR2 SNEGSKA (reference sequence). With 0 bases removed from V and 1 base from J, the gap between germline ends came to 21 bases.